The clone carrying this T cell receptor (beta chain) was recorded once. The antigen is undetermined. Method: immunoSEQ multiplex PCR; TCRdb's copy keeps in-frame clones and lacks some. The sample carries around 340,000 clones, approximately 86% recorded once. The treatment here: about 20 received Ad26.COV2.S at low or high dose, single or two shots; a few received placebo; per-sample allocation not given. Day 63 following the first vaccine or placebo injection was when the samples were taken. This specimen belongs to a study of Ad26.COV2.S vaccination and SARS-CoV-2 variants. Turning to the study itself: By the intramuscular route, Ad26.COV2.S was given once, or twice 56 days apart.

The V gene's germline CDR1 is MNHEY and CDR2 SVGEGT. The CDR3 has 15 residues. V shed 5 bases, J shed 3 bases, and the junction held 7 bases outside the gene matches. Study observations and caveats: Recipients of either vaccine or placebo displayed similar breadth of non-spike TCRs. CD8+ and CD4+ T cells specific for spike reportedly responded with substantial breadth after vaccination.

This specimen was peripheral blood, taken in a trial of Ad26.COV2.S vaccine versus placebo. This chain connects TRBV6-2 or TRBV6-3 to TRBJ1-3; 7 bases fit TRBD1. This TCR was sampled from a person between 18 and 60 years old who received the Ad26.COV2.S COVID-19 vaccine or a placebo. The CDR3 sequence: CASSDRTGGGNTIYF. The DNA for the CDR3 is TGTGCCAGCAGTGACCGGACAGGCGGTGGAAACACCATATATTTT.